One and the same sample provided the 22 T cell receptor beta chains below, sequenced in a study of CD8 T cells in ankylosing spondylitis. TCRdb independently ran MiXCR on the 5' RACE reads; one entry per CDR3 protein. This table has more than 200,000 distinct CDR3 sequences, around 25% appearing once. Material for sequencing was blood, either unsorted or a sorted T cell fraction (not recorded which). The receptors were sampled from a male donor with ankylosing spondylitis or in good health (not recorded which).

The chain is built from TRBV20-1 and TRBJ2-3; D is undetermined. Germline lookup yields CDR1 DFQATT and CDR2 SNEGSKA (reference sequence). The CDR3 runs 14 residues. With 0 bases removed from V and 5 bases from J, the gap between germline ends came to 12 bases. In DNA, the CDR3 is TGCAGTGCTAGAGAAGACCCATCCTTAGATACGCAGTATTTT. Translation gives CSAREDPSLDTQYF.

Many counts were recorded for this clonotype. The chain joins TRBV20-1 to TRBJ1-2; D is undetermined. CDR3 length equals 12 residues. Germline CDR1 is DFQATT and CDR2 is SNEGSKA (reference sequence). Between the trimmed V and J ends, which lost 1 base and 9 bases, there was a span of 12 bases. CDR3 in amino acids: CSARVLSTSYTF. The CDR3 coding sequence is TGCAGTGCTAGAGTTTTGTCGACCAGCTACACCTTC.

This rearrangement joins TRBV20-1 to TRBJ2-6, with a tentative D call TRBD2 (5 bases). Germline assignment: CDR1 DFQATT and CDR2 SNEGSKA (reference sequence). This CDR3 comprises 18 residues. The CDR3: CRGRAAGLKNSGANVLTF. CDR3 sequence (DNA): TGCAGGGGTAGGGCTGCGGGCCTGAAAAATTCTGGGGCCAACGTCCTGACTTTC.

This clonotype has at least ten counts. The V and J genes are TRBV2 and TRBJ1-1; no definite D call. Germline CDR1 and CDR2: SNHLY and FYNNEI. This CDR3 contains 15 residues. Deletions cut 1 base from V and 0 bases from J, with 9 bases between. The CDR3 coding sequence is TGTGCCAGCAGTGAAGGGCGGACTTTGAACACTGAAGCTTTCTTT. This translates into CASSEGRTLNTEAFF.

This clonotype was counted ten times or more. The V call is TRBV7-3, the J call TRBJ1-1, with TRBD1 matching 8 bases. The CDR3 runs to 15 residues. V was clipped by 5 bases and J by 5 bases; unmatched bases: 10. The germline V gene has CDR1 SGHTA and CDR2 FQGTGA. The CDR3: CASSQPDRVETEAFF. The CDR3 DNA sequence: TGTGCCAGCAGCCAGCCGGACAGGGTTGAAACTGAAGCTTTCTTT.

The chain employs TRBV15 and TRBJ2-3, with D possibly being TRBD2 (6 bases). Germline CDR1 is LNHNV and CDR2 is YYDKDF (reference sequence). Trimming cost V 1 base and J 3 bases, with 11 bases left between them. This CDR3 is 15 amino acids long. CDR3 in DNA: TGTGCCACCAGCAGAGGCGGGGAGGTGACAGATACGCAGTATTTT. Translation: CATSRGGEVTDTQYF.

The CDR3 nucleotides read TGTGCCAGCAGTTGGAGGGCGCAGCCGAGGACCTACGAGCAGTACTTC. Protein sequence: CASSWRAQPRTYEQYF. The V gene is TRBV12-3 or TRBV12-4, the J gene TRBJ2-7; D is perhaps TRBD2 (6 bases). Trimming shortened V by 4 bases and J by 2 bases, and 18 bases separated the two germline ends. The CDR3 extends over 16 amino acids.

Points on this clonotype: Just one base apart from a much larger clone, this may be a read error. V and J are TRBV24-1 and TRBJ2-7; 7 positions match TRBD1. Germline V gene data show CDR1 as KGHDR and CDR2 as SFDVKD. The CDR3 covers 13 residues. CDR3 protein: CTTSEGTAYEQYF. CDR3 nucleotides: TGTACCACCAGTGAGGGGACAGCCTACGAGCAGTACTTC.

The sample holds a few counts of this clonotype. The CDR3 DNA is TGTGCCAGCAGTTACTCCTCCTCTGAGCAGTACTTC. Amino acid sequence: CASSYSSSEQYF. The V and J genes are TRBV6-6 and TRBJ2-7; D unresolved. V lost 0 bases, J lost 7 bases, and 7 bases lay in between. Germline-derived CDR1 and CDR2 are MNHNY and SVGAGI (reference sequence). The CDR3 has 12 residues.

At least ten counts were recorded for this clonotype. This chain uses TRBV12-3 or TRBV12-4 with TRBJ2-1, with no clear D. Trimming cost V 1 base and J 2 bases, with 9 bases left between them. The CDR3 loop spans 15 amino acids. The CDR3 loop reads CASSLVGLTYNEQFF. The CDR3 DNA reads as TGTGCCAGCAGTTTAGTAGGGCTCACCTACAATGAGCAGTTCTTC.

This clonotype occurred many times. This chain joins TRBV12-3 or TRBV12-4 and TRBJ1-2; 12 positions agree with TRBD1. Germline trimming cut 5 bases from V and 7 bases from J; bases unmatched to any gene: 8. This CDR3 contains 15 residues. DNA for the CDR3: TGTGCCAGCAGTGACGGGACAGGGGGCTCTATTGGCTACACCTTC. This sequence encodes CASSDGTGGSIGYTF.

This clonotype has ten or more counts. This sequence joins TRBV29-1 and TRBJ2-3; 9 nucleotides match TRBD1. This CDR3 has 16 residues. Germline-derived CDR1 and CDR2 are SQVTM and ANQGSEA. V lost 3 bases, J lost 0 bases, and 7 bases stayed unmatched. CDR3 coding DNA: TGCAGCGTTGAGGAAGGACAGGGGCCTAGCACAGATACGCAGTATTTT. This translates into CSVEEGQGPSTDTQYF.

V and J are TRBV29-1 and TRBJ2-6; perhaps TRBD1 as D (6 bases). This CDR3 is built from 14 residues. Germline V gene sequence: CDR1 SQVTM, CDR2 ANQGSEA. The ends were cut back, 6 bases at V and 2 bases at J, with 11 bases in the middle. CDR3 sequence reads: CSVSRGAGANVLTF. CDR3 DNA sequence: TGCAGCGTGAGCAGGGGAGCTGGGGCCAACGTCCTGACTTTC.

The V call is TRBV2, the J call TRBJ2-5, with 7 bases lining up with TRBD1. J gave up 1 base and V 6 bases, and 5 bases lay outside the gene matches. Germline V gene sequence: CDR1 SNHLY, CDR2 FYNNEI. This CDR3 spans 14 amino acids. The DNA for the CDR3 is TGTGCCAGCAGCGAGGACAGGCTCCAAGAGACCCAGTACTTC. Protein product: CASSEDRLQETQYF. Full variable domain (outside the CDR3, taken from reference TRBV2 and TRBJ2-5): EPEVTQTPSHQVTQMGQEVILRCVPISNHLYFYWYRQILGQKVEFLVSFYNNEISEKSEIFDDQFSVERPDGSNFTLKIRSTKLEDSAMYFCASSEDRLQETQYFGPGTRLLVL.

This clonotype was seen many times. The genes are TRBV12-3 or TRBV12-4 and TRBJ2-5; 8 bases agree with TRBD1. The V and J ends lost 1 base and 2 bases, in that order; junction bases with no gene match: 3. The CDR3 length is 15 residues. The CDR3 region has the DNA TGTGCCAGCAGTTTAGGGACAGGGACACAAGAGACCCAGTACTTC. It specifies CASSLGTGTQETQYF.

The sample holds many counts of this clonotype. V is TRBV2 and J is TRBJ2-4; tentatively, D is TRBD1 (5 bases). Trimming cost V 3 bases and J 7 bases, with 7 bases left between them. CDR1 is SNHLY, CDR2 FYNNEI, per germline. There are 12 residues in the CDR3. The CDR3 loop reads CASSDRVNIQYF. For the CDR3, the DNA is TGTGCCAGCAGTGACAGGGTTAACATTCAGTACTTC.

This clonotype has a count of ten or more. This chain links TRBV29-1 with TRBJ2-5, with D hard to call. Germline values: CDR1 SQVTM, CDR2 ANQGSEA. The V and J ends lost 4 bases and 5 bases respectively, with 8 bases between them. The CDR3 has 11 residues. This CDR3 reads CSVAGWETQYF. CDR3 bases: TGCAGCGTTGCAGGCTGGGAGACCCAGTACTTC.

This clonotype showed up many times. The chain links TRBV12-3 or TRBV12-4 to TRBJ2-7; TRBD1 agrees at 11 bases. J gave up 5 bases and V 6 bases, and 12 bases lay outside the gene matches. This CDR3 is built from 16 residues. The CDR3 bases are TGTGCCAGCAGCAAATTAGGGACAGGGGGGACCAACGAGCAGTACTTC. It codes for CASSKLGTGGTNEQYF.

The V call is TRBV5-1, the J call TRBJ2-2; D gene ambiguous. Trimming took off 4 bases at V and 3 bases at J, with 7 bases between the two ends. The germline CDR1 and CDR2 sequences are SGHRS and YFSETQ. The CDR3 loop spans 13 amino acids. This chain's CDR3 is CASSIDHTGELFF. CDR3 bases: TGCGCCAGCAGCATCGACCACACCGGGGAGCTGTTTTTT.

Only a few counts were recorded for this clonotype. In DNA form, the CDR3 reads TGTGCCATCACCAGGGAAGCCTACAATGAGCAGTTCTTC. Protein product: CAITREAYNEQFF. The chain couples TRBV10-3 to TRBJ2-1, with D possibly being TRBD1 (5 bases). CDR1 and CDR2 (germline): ENHRY, SYGVKD. The CDR3 contains 13 residues. Trimming removed 7 bases at V and 2 bases at J, with 9 bases between.

The V and J genes are TRBV23-1 and TRBJ2-3; D is ambiguous. TRBV23-1 carries the ORF label, with uncertain function. CDR3 size: 16 residues. V was shortened by 4 bases and J by 0 bases, with 14 bases between the two germline ends. CDR3 DNA sequence: TGCGCCAGCAGTCCATCTGATTTACCTAGCACAGATACGCAGTATTTT. Protein sequence: CASSPSDLPSTDTQYF.

The chain couples TRBV9 to TRBJ2-5, with 9 bases lining up with TRBD1. In germline, CDR1 is SGDLS, CDR2 YYNGEE. The CDR3 is 14 residues long. Trimming at V came to 4 bases and at J to 7 bases, leaving 8 bases not matched to a gene. In DNA, the CDR3 is TGTGCCAGCAGCCCCTGGACAGGGGAGGCGACCCAGTACTTC. It codes for CASSPWTGEATQYF.